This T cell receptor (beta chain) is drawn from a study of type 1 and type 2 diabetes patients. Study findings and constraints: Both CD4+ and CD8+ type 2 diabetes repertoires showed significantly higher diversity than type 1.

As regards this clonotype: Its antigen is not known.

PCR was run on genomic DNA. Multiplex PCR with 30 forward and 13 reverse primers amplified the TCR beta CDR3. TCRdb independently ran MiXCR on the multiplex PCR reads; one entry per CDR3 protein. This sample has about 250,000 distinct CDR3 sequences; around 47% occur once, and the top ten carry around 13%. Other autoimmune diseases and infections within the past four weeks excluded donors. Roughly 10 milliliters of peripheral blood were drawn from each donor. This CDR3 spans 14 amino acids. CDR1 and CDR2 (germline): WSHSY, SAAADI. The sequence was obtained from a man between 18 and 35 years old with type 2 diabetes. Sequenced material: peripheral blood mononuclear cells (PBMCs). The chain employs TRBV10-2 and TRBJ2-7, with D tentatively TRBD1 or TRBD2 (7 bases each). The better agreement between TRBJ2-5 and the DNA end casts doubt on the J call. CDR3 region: CASTTGRGQETQYF. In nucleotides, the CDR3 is TGCGCCAGCACTACAGGGAGGGGGCAGGAGACCCAGTACTTC.